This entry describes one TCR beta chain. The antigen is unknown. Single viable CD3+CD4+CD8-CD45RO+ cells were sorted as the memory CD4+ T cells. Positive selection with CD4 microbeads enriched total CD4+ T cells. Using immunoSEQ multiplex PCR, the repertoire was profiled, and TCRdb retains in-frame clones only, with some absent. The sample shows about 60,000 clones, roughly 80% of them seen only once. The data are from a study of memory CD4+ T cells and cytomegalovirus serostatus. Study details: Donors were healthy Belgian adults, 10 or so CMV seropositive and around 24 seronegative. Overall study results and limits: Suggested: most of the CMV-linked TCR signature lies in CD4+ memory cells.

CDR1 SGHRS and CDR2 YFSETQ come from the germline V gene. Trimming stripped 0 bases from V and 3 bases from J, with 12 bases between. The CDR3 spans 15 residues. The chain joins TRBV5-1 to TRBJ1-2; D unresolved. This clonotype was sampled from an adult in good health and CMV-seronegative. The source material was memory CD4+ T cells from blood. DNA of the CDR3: TGCGCCAGCAGCTTGGTGCAGGCTCGGGACTATGGCTACACCTTC. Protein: CASSLVQARDYGYTF.